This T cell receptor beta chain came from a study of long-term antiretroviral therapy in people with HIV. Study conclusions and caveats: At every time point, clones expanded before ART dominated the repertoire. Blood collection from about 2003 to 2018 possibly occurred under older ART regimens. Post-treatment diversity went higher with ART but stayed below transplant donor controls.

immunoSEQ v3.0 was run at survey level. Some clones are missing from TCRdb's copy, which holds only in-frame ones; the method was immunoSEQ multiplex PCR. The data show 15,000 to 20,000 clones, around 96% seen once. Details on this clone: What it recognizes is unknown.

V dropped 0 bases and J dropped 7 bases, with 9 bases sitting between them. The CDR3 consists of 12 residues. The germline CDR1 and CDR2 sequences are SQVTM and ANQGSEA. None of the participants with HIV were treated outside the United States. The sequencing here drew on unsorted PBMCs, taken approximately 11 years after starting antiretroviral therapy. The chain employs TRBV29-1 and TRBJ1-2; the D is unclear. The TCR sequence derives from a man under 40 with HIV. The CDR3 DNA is TGCAGCGTTGAAGATATGGGTGCTGGCTACACCTTC. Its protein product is CSVEDMGAGYTF.